What follows are 18 T cell receptor beta chains derived from one specimen sequenced in a study of shared clonotypes between healthy human individuals. Using immunoSEQ multiplex PCR, the repertoire was profiled, and TCRdb retains in-frame clones only, with some absent. Seen here are 2.3 million or so clones, just over 90% observed once, and the top ten hold 0.35% to 0.5%. The material sequenced was naive CD4+ T cells from PBMCs. Subset denoted: CD45RA+ positively selected. The receptors stem from a man aged 18 to 29 in good health. Some clones in this sample may be carry-over from other donors' samples.

This chain joins TRBV5-1 and TRBJ1-1; 8 bases are shared with TRBD1. The CDR3 has 13 residues. Germline V gene data show CDR1 as SGHRS and CDR2 as YFSETQ. With 4 bases clipped from V and 6 bases from J, the junction kept 5 bases outside the gene matches. CDR3 in amino acids: CASSQGTGSEAFF. CDR3 bases: TGCGCCAGCAGCCAAGGGACAGGATCTGAAGCTTTCTTT.

The CDR3 DNA sequence: TGTGCCAGCAGCTCGACTTGGAACGAGCAGTACTTC. As protein: CASSSTWNEQYF. This sequence joins TRBV5-6 and TRBJ2-7; D uncertain. Germline assignment: CDR1 SGHDT and CDR2 YYEEEE. Trimming pared 3 bases from V and 5 bases from J, leaving 9 bases between. This CDR3 spans 12 amino acids.

The chain combines TRBV6-5 with TRBJ2-5; D possibly corresponds to TRBD2 (6 bases). The CDR3 is made up of 13 amino acids. Trimming cost V 6 bases and J 5 bases, with 13 bases left between them. Per germline, CDR1 MNHEY and CDR2 SVGAGI. The DNA of the CDR3 is TGTGCCAGCAGCTTCGGGAGTACGGAGACCCAGTACTTC. Protein product: CASSFGSTETQYF.

The gene calls are TRBV15 and TRBJ1-1; D unclear. V shed 0 bases and J shed 0 bases, with 8 bases lying between them. From germline, CDR1 is LNHNV and CDR2 YYDKDF (reference sequence). The CDR3 runs to 15 residues. The CDR3 nucleotides read TGTGCCACCAGCAGAGAACTCGTGGTGAACACTGAAGCTTTCTTT. This gives the protein CATSRELVVNTEAFF.

The V call is TRBV6-5, the J call TRBJ1-2; TRBD1 is a possible D gene (6 bases). V lost 5 bases and J 3 bases, leaving 10 bases between the germline ends. Germline CDR1 is MNHEY and CDR2 is SVGAGI. CDR3 length: 13 residues. The CDR3 sequence is CASSPGDHYGYTF. The CDR3 bases are TGTGCCAGCAGTCCAGGGGACCACTATGGCTACACCTTC.

This clone was seen a single time. This rearrangement joins TRBV7-3 to TRBJ1-1, with D perhaps matching TRBD1 (6 bases). V was cut by 4 bases and J by 4 bases, with 16 bases left in between. This CDR3 is built from 15 residues. Germline CDR1 and CDR2: SGHTA and FQGTGA. This CDR3 is CASSSQGGGSTEAFF. The CDR3 region has the DNA TGTGCCAGCAGCTCACAGGGCGGGGGAAGCACTGAAGCTTTCTTT.

The chain combines TRBV4-1 with TRBJ1-6, with 8 nucleotides matching TRBD1. The V segment lost 0 bases and the J segment 11 bases; nucleotides outside the gene matches: 15. Germline V lookup: CDR1 MGHRA, CDR2 YSYEKL. The CDR3 spans 18 residues. CDR3 sequence (DNA): TGCGCCAGCAGCCAAGAATGGGCGGTAGGACAGGGAGCGACACCCCTCCACTTT. Translating it yields CASSQEWAVGQGATPLHF.

The chain uses TRBV28 and TRBJ2-1, with a possible D match to TRBD2 (6 bases). The V gene's germline CDR1 is MDHEN and CDR2 SYDVKM. This CDR3 has 16 residues. Trimming stripped 5 bases from V and 7 bases from J, with 21 bases between. DNA for the CDR3: TGTGCCAGCAGTCGCGCCTTTGGGCGGGATAGTAATGAGCAGTTCTTC. Protein sequence: CASSRAFGRDSNEQFF.

V and J are TRBV27 and TRBJ1-1; possibly TRBD1 for D (6 bases). CDR3 length: 16 residues. Trimming left V 5 bases short and J 10 bases short, with 26 bases between. CDR1 is MNHEY and CDR2 is SMNVEV in the germline V gene (reference sequence). CDR3 sequence reads: CASSEAGTLGMIVAFF. CDR3 bases: TGTGCCAGCAGTGAGGCCGGGACACTGGGGATGATAGTAGCTTTCTTT.

The V and J genes are TRBV5-4 and TRBJ1-2; possibly TRBD1 for D (6 bases). CDR3 length equals 15 residues. Germline lookup yields CDR1 SGHNT and CDR2 YYREEE (reference sequence). V was cut by 5 bases and J by 0 bases, with 14 bases left in between. The CDR3 is CASSTDPGANYGYTF. CDR3 nucleotide sequence: TGTGCCAGCAGTACGGATCCAGGGGCTAACTATGGCTACACCTTC. The variable domain in full, with the rest retrieved from reference TRBV5-4 and TRBJ1-2, is ETGVTQSPTHLIKTRGQQVTLRCSSQSGHNTVSWYQQALGQGPQFIFQYYREEENGRGNFPPRFSGLQFPNYSSELNVNALELDDSALYLCASSTDPGANYGYTFGSGTRLTVV.

This chain joins TRBV19 and TRBJ2-3, with 11 bases identical to TRBD2. With V trimmed by 5 bases and J by 2 bases, 6 bases remained unmatched. The CDR3 length is 16 residues. In germline, CDR1 is LNHDA, CDR2 SQIVND (reference sequence). The DNA for the CDR3 is TGTGCCAGTAGTTATCTAGCGGGGGGCTACACAGATACGCAGTATTTT. The encoded protein is CASSYLAGGYTDTQYF. Full variable domain (rest looked up from reference TRBV19 and TRBJ2-3): DGGITQSPKYLFRKEGQNVTLSCEQNLNHDAMYWYRQDPGQGLRLIYYSQIVNDFQKGDIAEGYSVSREKKESFPLTVTSAQKNPTAFYLCASSYLAGGYTDTQYFGPGTRLTVL.

The V call is TRBV5-4, the J call TRBJ2-7; D uncertain. The CDR3 is 11 amino acids. The V end lost 5 bases, the J end lost 6 bases, and 9 bases lay between the germline ends. Germline V lookup: CDR1 SGHNT, CDR2 YYREEE (reference sequence). The CDR3: CASRSGSEQYF. The CDR3 DNA reads TGTGCCAGCAGATCCGGTAGCGAGCAGTACTTC.

Of note for this clone: This specimen includes other DNA sequences encoding the same CDR3. The chain combines TRBV5-1 with TRBJ2-2; no clear D gene. V was pared by 1 base and J by 4 bases, with 5 bases between. Looked up from germline, CDR1 is SGHRS and CDR2 is YFSETQ. CDR3 length equals 13 residues. CDR3 coding DNA: TGCGCCAGCAGCTTGCAAGGCACCGGGGAGCTGTTTTTT. Its translation is CASSLQGTGELFF.

V and J are TRBV27 and TRBJ2-1; D gene unclear. V lost 10 bases, J lost 0 bases, and 10 bases lay in between. The CDR3 length is 13 residues. The germline gives CDR1 MNHEY, CDR2 SMNVEV (reference sequence). CDR3 sequence: CATRHSSYNEQFF. DNA of the CDR3: TGTGCCACCCGACATAGCTCCTACAATGAGCAGTTCTTC.

The rearrangement joins TRBV10-3 to TRBJ2-3; TRBD1 is a possible D gene (5 bases). Trimming shortened V by 10 bases and J by 4 bases, and 15 bases separated the two germline ends. Germline CDR1 is ENHRY and CDR2 is SYGVKD. This CDR3 comprises 13 residues. CDR3 in DNA: TGTGCCACCGGCAGGGAATCGGCAGATACGCAGTATTTT. Amino acids: CATGRESADTQYF.

This clone was seen a single time. Within the sample, other DNA sequences also encode this same CDR3. The chain uses TRBV18 and TRBJ2-7; possible D gene TRBD1, 5 bases. The V and J ends lost 3 bases and 3 bases respectively, with 9 bases between them. CDR1 and CDR2 (germline): KGHSH, LQKENI. There are 13 residues in the CDR3. The CDR3 sequence: CASSPDRHYEQYF. The CDR3 DNA follows: TGTGCCAGCTCACCCGACAGACACTACGAGCAGTACTTC.

CDR3 bases: TGTGCCAGCAGCTCCTCCGGAGGTGGCAGCGAGCAGTACTTC. This translates into CASSSSGGGSEQYF. The V and J genes are TRBV7-3 and TRBJ2-7, with TRBD2 as a possible D gene (5 bases). The V gene's germline CDR1 is SGHTA and CDR2 FQGTGA. There are 14 residues in the CDR3. V gave up 4 bases and J gave up 6 bases, with 16 bases separating them.

This rearrangement joins TRBV7-2 to TRBJ2-2, with D tentatively TRBD2 (5 bases). Germline V gives CDR1 SGHTA, CDR2 FQGNSA. Trimming removed 8 bases at V and 6 bases at J, with 16 bases between. This CDR3 has 14 amino acids. The CDR3 sequence: CASARRGSPGELFF. The CDR3 DNA follows: TGTGCCAGCGCCCGTAGAGGGTCCCCCGGGGAGCTGTTTTTT.